The next 25 T cell receptor beta chains were all read from a single sample in a study of T-cell reconstitution after alpha-beta-depleted transplantation in children. The library targeted TCRbeta and was prepared with unique molecular identifiers. TCRdb re-called the PCR reads with MiXCR, one entry per CDR3 protein. The repertoire includes 670,000 or so distinct CDR3 sequences, under 15% of them detected once, and approximately 0.8% sits in the top ten. Sequences were derived from PBMCs, sampled before TCRalphabeta/CD19-depleted stem cell transplant. The receptors were sampled from a girl between 2 and 10 years old with congenital amegakaryocytic thrombocytopenia, due to receive a stem cell transplant.

This CDR3 reads CASSLNRGPFNYGYTF. The CDR3 DNA reads TGTGCCAGCAGCTTAAACAGGGGGCCCTTTAACTATGGCTACACCTTC. The chain recombines TRBV7-2 with TRBJ1-2; 9 bases match TRBD1. CDR1 SGHTA and CDR2 FQGNSA come from the germline V gene. The CDR3 length is 16 residues. Losses at the gene ends were 2 bases for V and 1 base for J; bases not matched to a gene: 5.

Concerning this clonotype: A much larger clone is a single base away; this may be a read error. This chain links TRBV20-1 with TRBJ2-2; 12 positions match TRBD2. Germline V gene sequence: CDR1 DFQATT, CDR2 SNEGSKA (reference sequence). There are 16 residues in the CDR3. CDR3 DNA sequence: TGCTGTGCTAGAGGACTAGCGGGATCGAACACCGGGGAGCTGTTTTTT. It encodes CCARGLAGSNTGELFF.

The chain is built from TRBV3-1 and TRBJ2-1; D ambiguous. Germline V gene data show CDR1 as LGHDT and CDR2 as YNNKEL (reference sequence). The V and J ends lost 4 bases and 0 bases respectively, with 16 bases between them. This CDR3 has 17 amino acids. The CDR3 coding sequence is TGTGCCAGCAGCCCAGGCGCCAGATTAAGCTCCTACAATGAGCAGTTCTTC. Amino acids: CASSPGARLSSYNEQFF.

This clonotype appeared a few times. The rearrangement uses TRBV4-1 and TRBJ2-3; no reliable D call. Looked up from germline, CDR1 is MGHRA and CDR2 is YSYEKL. Trimming removed 4 bases at V and 6 bases at J, with 20 bases between. The CDR3 runs to 16 residues. The CDR3 bases are TGCGCCAGCAGCCCGCGACTGACTGACTTTGCGGATACGCAGTATTTT. Translated, it gives CASSPRLTDFADTQYF.

This clonotype was found once. The CDR3 DNA sequence: TGTGCCAGCAGTTACTCCTACGTAGCGGGAAGAGACACAGATACGCAGTATTTT. Its translation: CASSYSYVAGRDTDTQYF. The V call is TRBV6-2 or TRBV6-3, the J call TRBJ2-3; 8 bases align to TRBD2. The CDR3 spans 18 residues. V was clipped by 0 bases and J by 2 bases; unmatched bases: 10. Per germline, CDR1 MNHEY and CDR2 SVGEGT.

This clonotype was seen many times. The rearrangement uses TRBV5-1 and TRBJ2-2; D perhaps matches TRBD2 (6 bases). V was trimmed by 1 base and J by 3 bases, leaving 10 bases between them. Per the germline V gene, CDR1 is SGHRS and CDR2 is YFSETQ. This CDR3 has 15 residues. The CDR3 region has the DNA TGCGCCAGCAGCTTGTCCGGGAGCGACACCGGGGAGCTGTTTTTT. Amino acids: CASSLSGSDTGELFF.

About this clonotype: One end of the junction varies from germline; a read error may be responsible. The chain carries TRBV3-1 and TRBJ2-7; tentatively, D is TRBD2 (6 bases). Germline-derived CDR1 and CDR2 are LGHDT and YNNKEL (reference sequence). This CDR3 region has 16 residues. The chain's CDR3 is CASSQDRRDRDGEQSF. The CDR3 nucleotides read TGTGCCAGCAGCCAAGATCGGCGGGATAGGGACGGAGAGCAGTCCTTC.

This rearrangement joins TRBV20-1 to TRBJ2-7; D perhaps matches TRBD2 (7 bases). Germline assignment: CDR1 DFQATT and CDR2 SNEGSKA (reference sequence). CDR3 length equals 15 residues. The V gene lost 1 base and the J gene lost 0 bases, with 13 bases spanning the gap. Here the CDR3 reads CSARARGRASYEQYF. DNA of the CDR3: TGCAGTGCTAGAGCGAGGGGGAGGGCCTCCTACGAGCAGTACTTC.

The chain has TRBV7-3 and TRBJ2-1; TRBD2 aligns across 12 bases. CDR1 and CDR2 from the germline V gene are SGHTA and FQGTGA. Trimming removed 2 bases from V and 13 bases from J; junction bases left unmatched: 12. The CDR3 extends over 16 amino acids. The CDR3 region is CASSLQGASGRADQFF. For the CDR3, the DNA is TGTGCCAGCAGCTTACAGGGGGCTAGCGGGAGGGCCGATCAGTTCTTC.

The chain employs TRBV29-1 and TRBJ1-2; no firm D call. The V end was cut by 0 bases, the J end by 4 bases, with 9 bases between. This CDR3 contains 13 residues. CDR1 is SQVTM, CDR2 ANQGSEA, per germline. CDR3 amino acids: CSVEDPGVYGYTF. The DNA of the CDR3 is TGCAGCGTTGAAGATCCCGGAGTCTATGGCTACACCTTC.

This clonotype has at least ten counts. The chain recombines TRBV5-1 with TRBJ1-1; 9 positions agree with TRBD1. Germline CDR1 reads SGHRS; CDR2 reads YFSETQ. Trimming removed 3 bases from V and 7 bases from J; junction bases left unmatched: 7. The CDR3 has 14 amino acids. The CDR3 here is CASSSGTGTIEAFF. The DNA of the CDR3 is TGCGCCAGCAGCTCGGGGACAGGGACAATTGAAGCTTTCTTT.

With respect to this clonotype: This could be a read error, since a much larger clone is one nucleotide away. The chain joins TRBV7-2 to TRBJ2-3; 13 bases line up with TRBD2. J was trimmed by 7 bases and V by 5 bases; bases with no gene match: 9. Germline-derived CDR1 and CDR2 are SGHTA and FQGNSA. The CDR3 contains 16 residues. The CDR3 region has the DNA TGTGCCAGCAGCCTACAGGGACTAGCGGGAACAAATACGCAGTATTTT. Its protein is CASSLQGLAGTNTQYF.

The chain is built from TRBV16 and TRBJ2-7; D is unclear. This CDR3 region has 19 residues. Per the germline V gene, CDR1 is KGHSY and CDR2 is FQNENV. The ends were cut back, 11 bases at V and 3 bases at J, with 35 bases in the middle. DNA for the CDR3: TGTGCCCACAATCGAAACTTTCGGTCTGGTTGTCGAATAAACTACGAGCAGTACTTC. Amino acids: CAHNRNFRSGCRINYEQYF.

In this sample, this clonotype turned up a few times. CDR3 bases: TGTGCCAGCAGCCTAACAGGTACTTCGAACACTGAAGCTTTCTTT. Amino acids: CASSLTGTSNTEAFF. The V and J genes are TRBV7-9 and TRBJ1-1, with TRBD1 as a possible D gene (5 bases). The V end was cut by 5 bases, the J end by 1 base, with 14 bases between. The CDR3 runs 15 residues. CDR1 is SEHNR, CDR2 FQNEAQ, per germline (reference sequence).

There are many counts of this clonotype. The chain carries TRBV10-3 and TRBJ1-2; D is possibly TRBD1 (6 bases). CDR3 length: 13 amino acids. V was cut by 3 bases and J by 4 bases, with 9 bases left in between. Looked up from germline, CDR1 is ENHRY and CDR2 is SYGVKD. CDR3 region: CAISDPGAYGYTF. The DNA of the CDR3 is TGTGCCATCAGTGATCCAGGGGCCTATGGCTACACCTTC.

This clonotype was counted many times. This chain connects TRBV10-3 to TRBJ2-5, with D perhaps assigned TRBD1 or TRBD2 (6 bases each). This CDR3 has 15 amino acids. The V gene's germline CDR1 is ENHRY and CDR2 SYGVKD. V was clipped by 0 bases and J by 4 bases, with 12 bases between them. The CDR3 reads CAISESGGGAETQYF. CDR3 nucleotides: TGTGCCATCAGTGAGTCAGGAGGGGGTGCAGAGACCCAGTACTTC.

Ten or more counts support this clonotype. The rearrangement joins TRBV3-1 to TRBJ2-7; D call uncertain. The CDR3 is made up of 13 amino acids. V dropped 0 bases and J dropped 4 bases, with 7 bases sitting between them. Germline CDR1 reads LGHDT; CDR2 reads YNNKEL (reference sequence). DNA for the CDR3: TGTGCCAGCAGCCAAGAACGGAGTTACGAGCAGTACTTC. Its translation is CASSQERSYEQYF.

The V call is TRBV20-1, the J call TRBJ2-3, with 8 bases identical to TRBD2. The V gene end was trimmed by 3 bases and the J gene end by 5 bases; junction bases not matched to a gene: 4. This CDR3 is built from 13 residues. Germline V gene sequence: CDR1 DFQATT, CDR2 SNEGSKA (reference sequence). CDR3 loop: CSARLLAGDTQYF. CDR3 in DNA: TGCAGTGCTAGGTTGCTAGCGGGAGATACGCAGTATTTT.

This clonotype was observed a few times. V is TRBV3-1 and J is TRBJ1-1; unclear D gene. Trimming took off 4 bases at V and 7 bases at J, with 13 bases between the two ends. The CDR3 consists of 13 residues. CDR1 is LGHDT and CDR2 is YNNKEL in the germline V gene (reference sequence). This CDR3 reads CASSPQKRREAFF. DNA for the CDR3: TGTGCCAGCAGCCCCCAAAAAAGGCGTGAAGCTTTCTTT.

This clonotype was detected ten times or more. The gene calls are TRBV20-1 and TRBJ2-1; D is tentatively TRBD1 or TRBD2 (5 bases each). The V end was cut by 0 bases, the J end by 6 bases, with 15 bases between. The CDR3 has 15 residues. The V gene's germline CDR1 is DFQATT and CDR2 SNEGSKA (reference sequence). The CDR3 bases are TGCAGTGCTAGAGAGTGGGGGAGCGAGAGCAATGAGCAGTTCTTC. This gives the protein CSAREWGSESNEQFF.

Ten or more counts support this clonotype. This chain joins TRBV29-1 and TRBJ2-7; 8 nucleotides match TRBD2. The CDR3 is 14 residues long. Germline V lookup: CDR1 SQVTM, CDR2 ANQGSEA. Unmatched junction bases numbered 8, after V lost 3 bases and J lost 4 bases. This CDR3 reads CSVDGSGSRYEQYF. CDR3 coding DNA: TGCAGCGTTGATGGGAGCGGGAGTAGGTACGAGCAGTACTTC.

The chain employs TRBV20-1 and TRBJ2-5, with D possibly being TRBD2 (5 bases). Germline-derived CDR1 and CDR2 are DFQATT and SNEGSKA (reference sequence). V shed 6 bases and J shed 0 bases, with 8 bases lying between them. This CDR3 spans 12 amino acids. CDR3 DNA sequence: TGCAGTGCGCCGACTAACCAAGAGACCCAGTACTTC. Protein: CSAPTNQETQYF.

The chain recombines TRBV6-1 with TRBJ2-7; 8 bases match TRBD2. Germline V gives CDR1 MNHNS, CDR2 SASEGT. There are 17 residues in the CDR3. V was pared by 5 bases and J by 4 bases, with 16 bases of the junction left unmatched. The CDR3 bases are TGTGCCAGCAGTCCCCCGGACCGGGCTAGCGGGCGATACGAGCAGTACTTC. Translation: CASSPPDRASGRYEQYF.

This chain connects TRBV6-1 to TRBJ2-2; TRBD2 agrees at 7 bases. The CDR3 has 19 residues. Germline CDR1 and CDR2: MNHNS and SASEGT. Trimming cost V 7 bases and J 1 base; bases outside gene matches: 18. The CDR3, as DNA: TGTGCCAGCAACCGACGGGGGGAGTACCAGCCGGAGAACACCGGGGAGCTGTTTTTT. Translated: CASNRRGEYQPENTGELFF.

This clonotype was seen many times. The chain carries TRBV12-3 or TRBV12-4 and TRBJ2-1, with unresolved D. Trimming cost V 2 bases and J 3 bases, with 5 bases left between them. This CDR3 has 13 residues. In DNA form, the CDR3 reads TGTGCCAGCAGTTTAACTCGCTACAATGAGCAGTTCTTC. This encodes CASSLTRYNEQFF.